This TCR beta chain originates from a study of T cells in Graves' hyperthyroidism and ophthalmopathy. Overall study results and limits: Model-based prediction identified ophthalmopathy a median about 6 months prior to its onset.

This CDR3 has 16 amino acids. V shed 5 bases and J shed 1 base, with 16 bases lying between them. Germline loops: CDR1 SGHAT, CDR2 FQDESV (reference sequence). This clonotype was seen many times. Its matching antigen is unknown. Uncontrolled infection, other autoimmune disease, pregnancy or lactation barred patients from enrollment. Used for diagnoses were clinical symptoms, serum thyroxine and TRAb, thyroid ultrasound and orbital computed tomography. It was RNA transcripts that yielded the amplified TCR beta CDR3 regions. RT-PCR in the first round (using the HTBI primer set) targeted the TCR CDR3. Via MiXCR, TCRdb re-called the multiplex PCR reads, giving one row per CDR3 protein. The data show about 350,000 distinct CDR3 sequences, with roughly an eighth seen just once and 34% held by the top ten.

The sample taken for sequencing was blood. This TCR was recovered from a woman between 40 and 50 years old with Graves' ophthalmopathy. The chain joins TRBV11-1 to TRBJ2-3, with D possibly matching TRBD2 (6 bases). The CDR3 here is CASSRSGRPGTDTQYF. Here the CDR3 DNA reads TGTGCCAGCAGCCGTAGCGGCAGGCCCGGCACAGATACGCAGTATTTT.